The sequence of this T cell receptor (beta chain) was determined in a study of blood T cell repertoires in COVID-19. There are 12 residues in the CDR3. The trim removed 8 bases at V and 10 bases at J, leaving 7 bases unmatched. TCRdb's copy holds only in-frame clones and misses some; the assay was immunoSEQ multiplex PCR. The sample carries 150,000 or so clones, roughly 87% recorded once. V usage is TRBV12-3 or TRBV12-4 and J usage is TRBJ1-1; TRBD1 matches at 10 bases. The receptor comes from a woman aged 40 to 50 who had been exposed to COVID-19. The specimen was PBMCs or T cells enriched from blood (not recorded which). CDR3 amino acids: CASARDRGVAFF. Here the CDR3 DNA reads TGTGCCAGCGCCCGGGACAGGGGAGTAGCTTTCTTT.